This T cell receptor beta chain was captured in a study of CD8+CD57+ T cells in acquired aplastic anemia. Looking at the study overall: When averaged, DNA from sorted CD4+ and CD8+ cells came to around 3.4 ug.

Genomic DNA acted as the template from which TCR beta VDJ combination and CDR3 sequence profiling were carried out. TCRdb reanalysed the reads using MiXCR and keeps one entry per CDR3 protein. The sample lists about 95,000 distinct CDR3 sequences; roughly 70% were seen once. Whole-study results and caveats: Comparison of patients with controls identified approximately 28 shared CD8+ CDR3 sequences. Statistical testing detected no significant gap in CD8+ Simpson's diversity between patients and controls.

Many counts were recorded for this clonotype. The target antigen is unknown. Sequencing involved patients with CD8+CD57+ cell expansion previously shown by flow cytometry. The V and J ends lost 4 bases and 1 base, in that order; junction bases with no gene match: 5. The CDR3 totals 15 residues. The germline V gene has CDR1 SGHNT and CDR2 YYREEE (reference sequence). The chain combines TRBV5-4 with TRBJ2-7, with 10 positions matching TRBD1. Sequencing was done on a sample of sorted CD4+, CD8+, or CD8+CD57+ T cells (not recorded which) from PBMCs. The sequence derives from a human donor with aplastic anemia. The CDR3 nucleotides are TGTGCCAGCAGCCCCGGACAGGGGGGTTCCTACGAGCAGTACTTC. This encodes CASSPGQGGSYEQYF.